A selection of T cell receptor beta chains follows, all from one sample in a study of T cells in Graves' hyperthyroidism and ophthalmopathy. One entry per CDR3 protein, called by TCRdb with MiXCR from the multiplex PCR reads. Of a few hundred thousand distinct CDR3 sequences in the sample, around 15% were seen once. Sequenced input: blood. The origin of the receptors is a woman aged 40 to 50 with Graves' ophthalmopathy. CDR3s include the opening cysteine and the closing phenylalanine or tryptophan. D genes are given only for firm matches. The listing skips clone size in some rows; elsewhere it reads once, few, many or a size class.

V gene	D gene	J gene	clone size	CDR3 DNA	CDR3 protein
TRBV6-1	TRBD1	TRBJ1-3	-	TGTGCCAGCAGTCGGGACAGAAGGACTGGAAACACCATATATTTT	CASSRDRRTGNTIYF
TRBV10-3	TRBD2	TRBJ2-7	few	TGTGCCATCAGTGACCTAGGAGCGGGAACCGAGCAGTACTTC	CAISDLGAGTEQYF
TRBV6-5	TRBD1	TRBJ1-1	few	TGTGCCAGCAGTTACTCGAGGACAGGGGTCACTGAAGCTTTCTTT	CASSYSRTGVTEAFF
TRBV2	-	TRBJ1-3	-	TGTGCCAGCAGGAGACAGGAAGTTTCTGGAAACACCATATATTTT	CASRRQEVSGNTIYF
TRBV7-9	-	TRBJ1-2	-	TGTGCCAGCAGCTTAGTACGAACGGACACCGGAGAAGGCTACACCTTC	CASSLVRTDTGEGYTF
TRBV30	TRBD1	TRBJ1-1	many	TGTGCCTGGAGTACGAACAGGGGTATGAACACTGAAGCTTTCTTT	CAWSTNRGMNTEAFF
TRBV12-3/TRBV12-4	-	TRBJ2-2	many	TGTGCCAGCAGTTTAGTTTTGGGGCCCACCGGGGAGCTGTTTTTT	CASSLVLGPTGELFF
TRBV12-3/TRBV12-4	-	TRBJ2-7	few	TGTGCCAGCACCCAAGGGGCAGGGTTGGACGAGCAGTACTTC	CASTQGAGLDEQYF
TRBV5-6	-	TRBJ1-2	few	TGTGCCAGCAGACGGACAGACCTCTATGGCTACACCTTC	CASRRTDLYGYTF
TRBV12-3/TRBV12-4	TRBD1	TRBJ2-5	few	TGTGCCAGCAGTTCGGGGGACAGGTGGACGGAGACCCAGTACTTC	CASSSGDRWTETQYF
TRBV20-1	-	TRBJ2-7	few	TGCAGTGCTAGTGGAGGGGTCTACGAGCAGTACTTC	CSASGGVYEQYF
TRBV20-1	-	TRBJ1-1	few	TGCAGTGCTAGGTTGGGGGGTCTAGACACTGAAGCTTTCTTT	CSARLGGLDTEAFF
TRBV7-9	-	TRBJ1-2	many	TGTGCCAGCAACCTTGCGGGGGGCGCCTATGGCTACACCTTC	CASNLAGGAYGYTF
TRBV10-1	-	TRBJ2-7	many	TGCGCCAGCAGTGAGTCCGGTTCCTGGAGCTCCTACGAGCAGTACTTC	CASSESGSWSSYEQYF
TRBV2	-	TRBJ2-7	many	TGTGCCAGCAGTGAACTCCTGTTGGAGGGTGGCCAGGGGTACGAGCAGTACTTC	CASSELLLEGGQGYEQYF
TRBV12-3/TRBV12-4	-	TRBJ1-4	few	TGTGCCACCACAGGAACGGACAGTCTTAATGAAAAACTGTTTTTT	CATTGTDSLNEKLFF
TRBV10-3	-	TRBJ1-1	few	TGTGCCATCAGTGCCTTAGGGGATACTGAAGCTTTCTTT	CAISALGDTEAFF
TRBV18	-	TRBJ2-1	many	TGTGCCAGCTCACCATATCGGTACAATGAGCAGTTCTTC	CASSPYRYNEQFF
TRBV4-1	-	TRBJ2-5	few	TGCGCCAGCAGCCGACAGGCCCTCCAAGAGACCCAGTACTTC	CASSRQALQETQYF
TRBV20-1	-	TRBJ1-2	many	TGCAGTGCTATATCGGGGCTTTTCTATGGCTACACCTTC	CSAISGLFYGYTF
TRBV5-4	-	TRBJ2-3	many	TGTGCCAGCAGCTACACATACTCGGATACGCAGTATTTT	CASSYTYSDTQYF
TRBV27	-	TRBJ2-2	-	TGTGCCAGCAGTTTAATGGCGGGACACACCGGGGAGCTGTTTTTT	CASSLMAGHTGELFF
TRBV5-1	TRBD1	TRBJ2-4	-	TGCGCCAGCAGCTCTGGGACAGGGTCCGGCAATAAGTACTTC	CASSSGTGSGNKYF
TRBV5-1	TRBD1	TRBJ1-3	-	TGCGCCAGCAGCTTGGCCTGGGAGGGGGCGCTTGGAAACACCATATATTTT	CASSLAWEGALGNTIYF
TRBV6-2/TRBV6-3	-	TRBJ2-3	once	TGTGCCAGCAGGAATAGCGGGCCGGGACACTATAGCACAGATACGCAGTATTTT	CASRNSGPGHYSTDTQYF
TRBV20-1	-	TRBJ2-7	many	TGCAGTGCTAGAGAGGGGGCAGTGATTTCCTACGAGCAGTACTTC	CSAREGAVISYEQYF
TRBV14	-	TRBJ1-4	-	TGTGCCAGCAGCACCCGAAGGGGGGTCAATGAAAAACTGTTTTTT	CASSTRRGVNEKLFF
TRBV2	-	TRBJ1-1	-	TGTGCCGAGGGGGGGCGGTACACTGAAGCTTTCTTT	CAEGGRYTEAFF